The clone carrying this T cell receptor beta chain occurred once. The antigen is unknown. Measured with immunoSEQ multiplex PCR; TCRdb has only the in-frame clones, and not every one. The data show 50,000 or so clones, with about 84% seen just once and about 3% held by the top ten. It was autoimmune disease history or systemic immunosuppression that excluded patients. Germline CDR1 reads SGHNT; CDR2 reads YYREEE (reference sequence). V shed 3 bases and J shed 12 bases, with 22 bases lying between them. This CDR3 comprises 16 residues. The sample comes from a study of OX40 agonist ivuxolimab in advanced cancers. Study in general: Melanoma, hepatocellular carcinoma, head and neck or renal cell cancer occurred in dose-escalation patients. Allowance was made for prior anti-PD-1, anti-PD-L1 or anti-CTLA-4 therapy, and about 40% had some. Study results and caveats: Researchers did not determine the expanded peripheral T cells' antigen specificity.

The TCR sequence derives from an adult with an advanced solid tumor such as melanoma, head and neck, liver or kidney cancer. The sequenced sample was CD4+ or CD8+ T cells sorted from blood, obtained in a trial of the OX40 agonist ivuxolimab. The genes are TRBV5-4 and TRBJ1-6, with D unclear. CDR3 DNA: TGTGCCAGCAGCTCTAACGGCCACAAACAGACCCGACCCCTCCACTTT. Translation gives CASSSNGHKQTRPLHF.